These 19 T cell receptor beta chains originate from one sample sequenced in a study of cytomegalovirus exposure and HLA in healthy donors. PCR primers comprised 60 Vbeta and 13 Jbeta primers. The assay was immunoSEQ multiplex PCR, and TCRdb's table has in-frame clones only and misses some. The sample yields about 150,000 clones, roughly four fifths seen once. Sequenced: PBMCs. All receptors come from a man aged 30-40 years in good health and CMV-seronegative.

The chain carries TRBV2 and TRBJ2-1; D not resolved. CDR1 is SNHLY and CDR2 is FYNNEI in the germline V gene. Trimming removed 1 base at V and 9 bases at J, with 4 bases between. CDR3 length equals 11 residues. CDR3 in DNA: TGTGCCAGCAGTGAAGTGGCTGAGCAGTTCTTC. Residues: CASSEVAEQFF.

The genes are TRBV6-6 and TRBJ1-1, with D possibly TRBD1 on 6 matching bases. The germline CDR1 and CDR2 sequences are MNHNY and SVGAGI (reference sequence). V was trimmed by 6 bases and J by 5 bases, leaving 19 bases between them. This CDR3 has 15 amino acids. CDR3 loop: CASSKPTGKGTEAFF. Here the CDR3 DNA reads TGTGCCAGCAGCAAACCTACAGGGAAGGGGACTGAAGCTTTCTTT.

This sequence joins TRBV28 and TRBJ1-1; D is unclear. The V end was cut by 6 bases, the J end by 3 bases, with 14 bases between. Germline assignment: CDR1 MDHEN and CDR2 SYDVKM. CDR3 size: 14 residues. This chain's CDR3 is CASRSLEGDTEAFF. DNA for the CDR3: TGTGCCAGCAGGTCCCTGGAGGGAGACACTGAAGCTTTCTTT.

This clone appeared a single time. The chain combines TRBV28 with TRBJ2-1, with 8 bases fitting TRBD2. Looked up from germline, CDR1 is MDHEN and CDR2 is SYDVKM. There are 17 residues in the CDR3. V trimming: 6 bases; J trimming: 8 bases; junction bases outside the gene matches: 18. The CDR3 region has the DNA TGTGCCAGCAGGCCACCCTATGGGGCGGGGGGCCTTGATGAGCAGTTCTTC. This sequence encodes CASRPPYGAGGLDEQFF.

The CDR3 DNA is TGCGCCAGCAGCAGCAGACTAGCGGGAAGTTACAATGAGCAGTTCTTC. It encodes CASSSRLAGSYNEQFF. This chain joins TRBV5-1 and TRBJ2-1; 11 bases match TRBD2. The germline CDR1 and CDR2 sequences are SGHRS and YFSETQ. J gave up 4 bases and V 4 bases, and 7 bases lay outside the gene matches. The length of the CDR3 is 16 residues.

CDR3 in DNA: TGTGCCAGCAGCTTAGAGGGCGGAAACACCATATATTTT. It is translated as CASSLEGGNTIYF. V gene TRBV11-2 combines with J gene TRBJ1-3; D unresolved. V lost 0 bases to trimming and J lost 4 bases, with 4 bases between them. CDR1 and CDR2 (germline): SGHAT, FQNNGV. The CDR3 has 13 amino acids.

This clone was picked up a small number of times. The chain is built from TRBV4-1 and TRBJ1-1; 9 positions agree with TRBD1. CDR1 and CDR2 from the germline V gene are MGHRA and YSYEKL. The trim removed 0 bases at V and 6 bases at J, leaving 5 bases unmatched. The CDR3 has 15 amino acids. CDR3 sequence reads: CASSQDAGQGSEAFF. The CDR3 coding sequence is TGCGCCAGCAGCCAAGATGCGGGACAGGGTTCTGAAGCTTTCTTT.

This clone was counted only a few times. The chain employs TRBV5-1 and TRBJ2-5; the match to TRBD2 covers 12 bases. The V and J ends lost 4 bases and 4 bases, in that order; junction bases with no gene match: 2. The CDR3 runs to 14 residues. CDR1 and CDR2 from the germline V gene are SGHRS and YFSETQ. CDR3 DNA sequence: TGCGCCAGCAGCGGACTAGCGGGACGAGAGACCCAGTACTTC. Translating gives CASSGLAGRETQYF.

The chain couples TRBV29-1 to TRBJ2-7, with 11 nucleotides matching TRBD1. Germline CDR1 SQVTM, CDR2 ANQGSEA. The CDR3 covers 12 residues. V lost 4 bases to trimming and J lost 8 bases; unmatched junction nucleotides: 4. The CDR3 protein is CSVGGQGAKQYF. Here the CDR3 DNA reads TGCAGCGTTGGTGGACAGGGGGCGAAGCAGTACTTC.

V usage is TRBV19 and J usage is TRBJ2-7, with 7 bases identical to TRBD1. The germline V gene has CDR1 LNHDA and CDR2 SQIVND (reference sequence). J gave up 2 bases and V 5 bases, and 3 bases lay outside the gene matches. This CDR3 comprises 13 residues. The CDR3 spells CASSYGTAYEQYF. CDR3 bases: TGTGCCAGTAGTTACGGGACAGCCTACGAGCAGTACTTC. Together with reference TRBV19 and TRBJ2-7, the CDR3 gives the full variable domain: DGGITQSPKYLFRKEGQNVTLSCEQNLNHDAMYWYRQDPGQGLRLIYYSQIVNDFQKGDIAEGYSVSREKKESFPLTVTSAQKNPTAFYLCASSYGTAYEQYFGPGTRLTVT.

This chain uses TRBV2 with TRBJ2-2; D may be TRBD1 (6 bases). V gave up 4 bases and J gave up 4 bases, with 16 bases separating them. Per germline, CDR1 SNHLY and CDR2 FYNNEI. The CDR3 is 16 amino acids. This chain's CDR3 is CASSGGRTVGTGELFF. DNA for the CDR3: TGTGCCAGCAGTGGGGGTAGGACAGTGGGCACCGGGGAGCTGTTTTTT.

The rearrangement links TRBV6-4 to TRBJ1-1; no definite D call. Germline V lookup: CDR1 MRHNA, CDR2 SNTAGT. There are 13 residues in the CDR3. V was cut by 4 bases and J by 5 bases, with 11 bases left in between. The chain's CDR3 is CASSASGGTEAFF. DNA of the CDR3: TGTGCCAGCAGTGCATCGGGAGGTACTGAAGCTTTCTTT.

CDR3 sequence reads: CASSSWGGTQETQYF. The CDR3 coding sequence is TGCGCCAGCAGCTCATGGGGGGGAACTCAAGAGACCCAGTACTTC. The V call is TRBV5-1, the J call TRBJ2-5, with 7 nucleotides matching TRBD2. The CDR3 contains 15 residues. Trimming removed 3 bases from V and 2 bases from J; junction bases left unmatched: 7. Per the germline V gene, CDR1 is SGHRS and CDR2 is YFSETQ.

A word on this clone: Compared with germline, one end of the junction differs, possibly owing to a read error. The J gene is TRBJ2-5, the V gene TRBV28; D is unclear. CDR1 MDHEN and CDR2 SYDVKM come from the germline V gene. The CDR3 loop spans 13 amino acids. CDR3 DNA sequence: TGTGCCAGCAGTTTGAGAGCCCAAGATACCCAGTACTTC. Its translation: CASSLRAQDTQYF.

In the case of this clone: An end of the junction does not agree with germline; a read error may underlie this. This rearrangement joins TRBV7-9 to TRBJ1-2; D gene ambiguous. Germline CDR1 reads SEHNR; CDR2 reads FQNEAQ (reference sequence). The CDR3 consists of 15 residues. The CDR3 reads CSSSLARSVLNGYTF. The CDR3, as DNA: TGTTCCAGCAGCTTAGCGCGCAGCGTCTTGAACGGCTACACCTTC.

The chain uses TRBV4-2 and TRBJ1-1; maybe TRBD1 (6 bases). Germline loops: CDR1 LGHNA, CDR2 YNFKEQ. This CDR3 spans 15 amino acids. V was clipped by 0 bases and J by 4 bases, with 12 bases between them. The CDR3 loop is CASSQDPQGSTEAFF. CDR3 nucleotide sequence: TGTGCCAGCAGCCAAGACCCCCAGGGGAGCACTGAAGCTTTCTTT.

V is TRBV2 and J is TRBJ1-5, with 9 bases matching TRBD1. Per the germline V gene, CDR1 is SNHLY and CDR2 is FYNNEI. The trim removed 6 bases at V and 6 bases at J, leaving 6 bases unmatched. This CDR3 contains 14 residues. CDR3 nucleotide sequence: TGTGCCAGCAGCGGGACAGGGAAGATTCAGCCCCAGCATTTT. This gives the protein CASSGTGKIQPQHF.

For the CDR3, the DNA is TGCGCCAGCAGCTTGGGACTAGCGGGGGGAGAGACCCAGTACTTC. Translation gives CASSLGLAGGETQYF. J is TRBJ2-5 and V is TRBV5-1, with TRBD2 matching over 13 bases. V shed 0 bases and J 4 bases; nucleotides not matched to a gene: 0. This CDR3 has 15 residues. Germline-derived CDR1 and CDR2 are SGHRS and YFSETQ.

The genes are TRBV6-1 and TRBJ2-6, with TRBD2 as a possible D gene (6 bases). V shed 4 bases and J shed 0 bases, with 10 bases lying between them. Germline V gives CDR1 MNHNS, CDR2 SASEGT. This CDR3 contains 16 residues. The chain's CDR3 is CASSAGSPSGANVLTF. In DNA, the CDR3 is TGTGCCAGCAGTGCCGGGAGCCCCTCTGGGGCCAACGTCCTGACTTTC.